The 19 T cell receptor beta chains given below trace back to one sample, sequenced in a study of T cell changes during pregnancy in multiple sclerosis. Libraries were prepared by immunoSEQ multiplex PCR; TCRdb keeps only in-frame clonotypes and omits some of them. The top ten clones hold 0.5% to 0.65% of a sample with tens of thousands of clones, 70% to 90% of them seen once. The material sequenced was CD4+ T cells from peripheral blood mononuclear cells, taken in the first trimester of pregnancy. All receptors derive from a female donor with multiple sclerosis, enrolled in a pregnancy study.

The chain joins TRBV2 to TRBJ1-5; D uncertain. CDR1 and CDR2 (germline): SNHLY, FYNNEI. Trimming took 9 bases from V and 2 from J, leaving 11 bases between them. There are 13 residues in the CDR3. For the CDR3, the DNA is TGTGCCAGTTGTAGTATTGGCAATCAGCCCCAGCATTTT. Its protein product is CASCSIGNQPQHF.

CDR3 nucleotide sequence: TGTGCCAGCACCAAGACAGGGAACACTGAAGCTTTCTTT. It codes for CASTKTGNTEAFF. The V call is TRBV7-9, the J call TRBJ1-1; perhaps TRBD1 as D (6 bases). Germline V lookup: CDR1 SEHNR, CDR2 FQNEAQ (reference sequence). Trimming stripped 7 bases from V and 1 base from J, with 10 bases between. The CDR3 covers 13 residues.

This chain connects TRBV15 to TRBJ1-1; D might be TRBD1 (5 bases). The CDR3 totals 15 residues. From germline, CDR1 is LNHNV and CDR2 YYDKDF (reference sequence). V was cut by 0 bases and J by 1 base, with 9 bases left in between. The CDR3 DNA sequence: TGTGCCACCAGCAGAGATCGGGGGAAGAACACTGAAGCTTTCTTT. Translating gives CATSRDRGKNTEAFF.

This chain links TRBV19 with TRBJ2-7; 8 nucleotides align to TRBD1. The germline gives CDR1 LNHDA, CDR2 SQIVND (reference sequence). This CDR3 spans 13 amino acids. V lost 4 bases and J lost 1; bases outside the gene matches: 0. DNA of the CDR3: TGTGCCAGTAGTAGGGACAGGTCCTACGAGCAGTACTTC. It specifies CASSRDRSYEQYF.

Written as DNA, the CDR3 is TGTGCCAGCAGTGAAGGGCCTAGCGGCCTCTACAATGAGCAGTTCTTC. It specifies CASSEGPSGLYNEQFF. The chain employs TRBV6-4 and TRBJ2-1; 7 nucleotides agree with TRBD2. The CDR3 contains 16 residues. Germline V gene lookup returns CDR1 MRHNA and CDR2 SNTAGT. The ends lost 3 bases at V and 3 bases at J; junction bases unmatched: 8.

The chain employs TRBV25-1 and TRBJ2-3; 9 bases are shared with TRBD2. V dropped 5 bases and J dropped 9; count of bases not matched to a gene: 3. The germline gives CDR1 MGHDK, CDR2 SYGVNS. This CDR3 is 12 amino acids long. The CDR3 bases are TGTGCCAGCAGTCCCCTAGCGGGGACGCAGTATTTT. Translated: CASSPLAGTQYF. The whole variable domain, remainder taken from reference TRBV25-1 and TRBJ2-3, is EADIYQTPRYLVIGTGKKITLECSQTMGHDKMYWYQQDPGMELHLIHYSYGVNSTEKGDLSSESTVSRIRTEHFPLTLESARPSHTSQYLCASSPLAGTQYFGPGTRLTVL.

This clone was found once. The chain links TRBV7-7 to TRBJ2-6; D unclear. There are 16 residues in the CDR3. V was clipped by 5 bases and J by 5 bases, with 16 bases between them. The germline V gene encodes CDR1 SSHAT and CDR2 FNYEAQ (reference sequence). The CDR3 coding sequence is TGTGCCAGCAGCGGGCATGAACAAAGTCGGGCCAACGTCCTGACTTTC. Its translation: CASSGHEQSRANVLTF.

This clone was counted a few times. This chain connects TRBV19 to TRBJ1-5; the match to TRBD1 covers 7 bases. The ends lost 6 bases at V and 6 bases at J; junction bases unmatched: 8. The CDR3 spans 14 residues. Per germline, CDR1 LNHDA and CDR2 SQIVND (reference sequence). The CDR3 region has the DNA TGTGCCAGTAGAGTGACAGGGAATCGTCAGCCCCAGCATTTT. Amino acid sequence: CASRVTGNRQPQHF.

This clone occurred once. The chain couples TRBV7-2 to TRBJ2-7; TRBD1 matches at 11 bases. The V gene end was trimmed by 5 bases and the J gene end by 6 bases; junction bases not matched to a gene: 9. The CDR3 spans 15 residues. Germline V CDR1 and CDR2: SGHTA, FQGNSA. The CDR3 coding sequence is TGTGCCAGCAGCGAATGGACAGGGGGCCGCGGCGAGCAGTACTTC. It specifies CASSEWTGGRGEQYF.

The chain combines TRBV27 with TRBJ2-1; D is possibly TRBD2 (5 bases). Germline CDR1 and CDR2: MNHEY and SMNVEV (reference sequence). Trimming left V 6 bases short and J 0 bases short, with 18 bases between. The length of the CDR3 is 17 residues. For the CDR3, the DNA is TGTGCCAGCAGCTCCGAAAAGCGGCTAAGCTCCTACAATGAGCAGTTCTTC. This translates into CASSSEKRLSSYNEQFF.

The J gene is TRBJ2-7, the V gene TRBV28; 8 bases align to TRBD2. Germline V gives CDR1 MDHEN, CDR2 SYDVKM. This CDR3 has 16 amino acids. V lost 4 bases, J lost 6 bases, and 14 bases stayed unmatched. This CDR3 reads CASSSPRERGTGEQYF. In DNA, the CDR3 is TGTGCCAGCAGTTCCCCCAGGGAGCGGGGGACGGGCGAGCAGTACTTC.

The V gene is TRBV2, the J gene TRBJ2-3; 8 positions agree with TRBD2. CDR3 length: 15 residues. After removal of 6 bases from V and 4 bases from J, the junction contained 9 bases not matched to a gene. Per the germline V gene, CDR1 is SNHLY and CDR2 is FYNNEI. Here the CDR3 DNA reads TGTGCCAGCAGCGACACGTCGGGAGGGGCAGATACGCAGTATTTT. It translates to CASSDTSGGADTQYF. Looking up the rest from reference TRBV2 and TRBJ2-3 gives the full variable domain: EPEVTQTPSHQVTQMGQEVILRCVPISNHLYFYWYRQILGQKVEFLVSFYNNEISEKSEIFDDQFSVERPDGSNFTLKIRSTKLEDSAMYFCASSDTSGGADTQYFGPGTRLTVL.

The table lists this clone with a count of one. The gene calls are TRBV14 and TRBJ2-7; 8 positions match TRBD1. Germline-derived CDR1 and CDR2 are SGHDN and FVKESK. CDR3 length: 16 amino acids. The V gene end was trimmed by 0 bases and the J gene end by 3 bases; junction bases not matched to a gene: 7. CDR3 protein: CASSQDDGTGDYEQYF. The CDR3 bases are TGTGCCAGCAGCCAAGATGACGGGACAGGAGACTACGAGCAGTACTTC.

V and J are TRBV6-5 and TRBJ2-4; D unresolved. V was trimmed by 2 bases and J by 7 bases, leaving 3 bases between them. The germline CDR1 and CDR2 sequences are MNHEY and SVGAGI. The CDR3 spans 11 residues. CDR3 nucleotide sequence: TGTGCCAGCAGTTACGAGAACATTCAGTACTTC. It is translated as CASSYENIQYF.

The rearrangement links TRBV6-6 to TRBJ2-5; tentatively, D is TRBD1 (6 bases). The CDR3 loop spans 13 amino acids. V was clipped by 5 bases and J by 1 base, with 8 bases between them. The V gene's germline CDR1 is MNHNY and CDR2 SVGAGI (reference sequence). CDR3 sequence (DNA): TGTGCCAGCAGTACAGGGACCCAAGAGACCCAGTACTTC. This sequence encodes CASSTGTQETQYF.

The chain carries TRBV7-2 and TRBJ2-1; unclear D gene. This CDR3 is built from 14 residues. Germline lookup yields CDR1 SGHTA and CDR2 FQGNSA. V lost 2 bases, J lost 9 bases, and 14 bases lay in between. Written as DNA, the CDR3 is TGTGCCAGCAGCTTACTGTATTTTCCCTCTGAGCAGTTCTTC. This encodes CASSLLYFPSEQFF.

The chain carries TRBV19 and TRBJ1-1, with a possible D match to TRBD1 (5 bases). CDR3 length: 15 residues. Germline CDR1 reads LNHDA; CDR2 reads SQIVND (reference sequence). V was pared by 4 bases and J by 1 base, with 13 bases between. The DNA of the CDR3 is TGTGCCAGTAGTACGCCCCCGGACAAGAACACTGAAGCTTTCTTT. It is translated as CASSTPPDKNTEAFF.

The chain is built from TRBV7-3 and TRBJ2-1, with 9 bases that match TRBD2. Germline V gives CDR1 SGHTA, CDR2 FQGTGA. The length of the CDR3 is 14 residues. With V trimmed by 1 base and J by 10 bases, 5 bases remained unmatched. This CDR3 reads CASSLMGLADEQFF. CDR3 DNA: TGTGCCAGCAGCTTAATGGGACTAGCAGACGAGCAGTTCTTC.

V and J are TRBV28 and TRBJ2-5; 7 nucleotides line up with TRBD2. The V and J ends lost 2 bases and 5 bases, in that order; junction bases with no gene match: 5. The length of the CDR3 is 14 residues. The germline CDR1 and CDR2 sequences are MDHEN and SYDVKM. CDR3 sequence: CASSLGGREETQYF. The CDR3 region has the DNA TGTGCCAGCAGTTTAGGAGGGAGGGAGGAGACCCAGTACTTC. The entire variable domain, with the rest obtained from reference TRBV28 and TRBJ2-5, is as follows: DVKVTQSSRYLVKRTGEKVFLECVQDMDHENMFWYRQDPGLGLRLIYFSYDVKMKEKGDIPEGYSVSREKKERFSLILESASTNQTSMYLCASSLGGREETQYFGPGTRLLVL.